These T cell receptor beta chains were read from a single sample in a study of T cell responses to AZD1222 COVID-19 vaccine. Measured with immunoSEQ multiplex PCR; TCRdb has only the in-frame clones, and not every one. There are about 180,000 clones in the sample; approximately 90% occur only once, and roughly 4% lies in the top ten. The sample in question was peripheral blood, obtained 28 days after the second dose of the MenACWY control vaccine. These receptors were taken from an adult who received the MenACWY meningococcal vaccine as a control. Each CDR3 is given with its conserved first and last residue. Fields, in order: clone size, V gene, J gene, D gene, CDR3 protein, CDR3 DNA. The D gene is left open where the match is weak. Clone size is given for some rows only: seen once, a few or many times, or a class if the clone is expanded.

>-|TRBV28|TRBJ1-3|-
CASSSTGYSSGNTIYF
TGTGCCAGCAGTTCCACAGGGTATTCCTCTGGAAACACCATATATTTT
>-|TRBV9|TRBJ2-7|TRBD1
CASSVGQGFYEQYF
TGTGCCAGCAGCGTTGGACAGGGGTTCTACGAGCAGTACTTC
>-|TRBV5-4|TRBJ2-5|-
CASSSAGETQYF
TGTGCCAGCAGCTCGGCCGGAGAGACCCAGTACTTC
>-|TRBV18|TRBJ2-1|-
CASSPIWGDNEQFF
TGTGCCAGCTCACCTATCTGGGGGGACAATGAGCAGTTCTTC
>few|TRBV5-1|TRBJ2-7|TRBD2
CASSLGVSGSSEQYF
TGCGCCAGCAGCTTGGGGGTTAGCGGGAGTAGCGAGCAGTACTTC
>-|TRBV6-2/TRBV6-3|TRBJ2-7|-
CASSTYVAAGEQYF
TGTGCCAGCAGTACCTACGTGGCAGCAGGGGAGCAGTACTTC
>-|TRBV29-1|TRBJ1-2|-
CSVLLGSRYYGYTF
TGCAGCGTTTTACTGGGGAGTAGGTACTATGGCTACACCTTC
>-|TRBV20-1|TRBJ2-1|-
CSGTFYNEQFF
TGCAGTGGCACGTTCTACAATGAGCAGTTCTTC
>once|TRBV7-3|TRBJ2-1|-
CASSLTWGSYNEQFF
TGTGCCAGCAGCTTAACGTGGGGCTCCTACAATGAGCAGTTCTTC
>once|TRBV2|TRBJ1-1|TRBD1
CASSRRGLGNTEAFF
TGTGCCAGCAGTCGCAGGGGGCTGGGGAACACTGAAGCTTTCTTT
>few|TRBV5-4|TRBJ2-3|TRBD1
CASRLDRGLTDTQYF
TGTGCCAGCAGGTTAGACAGGGGGCTCACAGATACGCAGTATTTT
>few|TRBV6-5|TRBJ2-1|-
CASRYGRGSYNEQFF
TGTGCCAGCAGATACGGCAGGGGCAGTTACAATGAGCAGTTCTTC
>-|TRBV27|TRBJ2-2|TRBD1
CASSFRAGTGVPGELFF
TGTGCCAGCAGTTTCCGGGCCGGGACAGGGGTGCCCGGGGAGCTGTTTTTT
>-|TRBV28|TRBJ2-4|-
CASSLVRNRDLQNIQYF
TGTGCCAGCAGTTTAGTCCGAAACAGGGACCTCCAAAACATTCAGTACTTC
>-|TRBV5-1|TRBJ2-7|-
CASSSGPIYEQYF
TGCGCCAGCAGCTCGGGACCCATCTACGAGCAGTACTTC
>-|TRBV28|TRBJ2-1|-
CASRRRMSSYNEQFF
TGTGCCAGCAGGCGTCGGATGAGCTCCTACAATGAGCAGTTCTTC
>-|TRBV28|TRBJ2-4|-
CASSTEGPSLNGIQYF
TGTGCCAGCAGCACTGAGGGGCCATCCCTTAATGGCATTCAGTACTTC
>-|TRBV7-2|TRBJ1-2|-
CASSLLGNYGYTF
TGTGCCAGCAGCTTACTCGGGAACTATGGCTACACCTTC
>few|TRBV19|TRBJ2-6|-
CASSRTRSGANVLTF
TGTGCCAGTAGCAGGACACGCTCTGGGGCCAACGTCCTGACTTTC
>-|TRBV18|TRBJ1-5|-
CASSRTAGQNQPQHF
TGTGCCAGCTCACGAACCGCCGGGCAGAATCAGCCCCAGCATTTT
>-|TRBV12-3/TRBV12-4|TRBJ2-5|TRBD1
CASTQGFFETQYF
TGTGCCAGCACACAGGGGTTTTTTGAGACCCAGTACTTC
>-|TRBV4-3|TRBJ2-7|-
CASSQVAAQGYEQYF
TGCGCCAGCAGCCAAGTTGCTGCACAGGGCTACGAGCAGTACTTC
>-|TRBV7-2|TRBJ1-2|-
CASSLGMGRNYGYTF
TGTGCCAGCAGCTTAGGAATGGGCCGAAACTATGGCTACACCTTC
>-|TRBV7-8|TRBJ2-2|-
CASSPGPRVKWGTGELFF
TGTGCCAGCAGCCCGGGTCCAAGGGTCAAATGGGGCACCGGGGAGCTGTTTTTT
>-|TRBV18|TRBJ2-7|TRBD1
CASSPGTGGDEQYF
TGTGCCAGCTCCCCCGGGACAGGAGGGGACGAGCAGTACTTC
>-|TRBV28|TRBJ1-4|-
CASSPTPQATNEKLFF
TGTGCCAGCAGTCCTACCCCCCAGGCAACTAATGAAAAACTGTTTTTT
>-|TRBV5-1|TRBJ1-1|-
CASSFRGMNTEAFF
TGCGCCAGCAGCTTTCGGGGAATGAACACTGAAGCTTTCTTT
>-|TRBV6-2/TRBV6-3|TRBJ2-7|-
CASSQPGGAEQYF
TGTGCCAGCAGCCAACCTGGCGGGGCCGAGCAGTACTTC
>-|TRBV5-1|TRBJ1-6|-
CASSLVGQSSYNSPLHF
TGCGCCAGCAGCTTGGTTGGACAGAGCTCCTATAATTCACCCCTCCACTTT
>-|TRBV5-5|TRBJ2-7|-
CASSLGGSGLSSYEQYF
TGTGCCAGCAGCTTGGGCGGCTCAGGGCTAAGCTCCTACGAGCAGTACTTC
>-|TRBV4-1|TRBJ2-7|TRBD1
CASSQVVDREDEQYF
TGCGCCAGCAGCCAAGTGGTGGACAGGGAAGACGAGCAGTACTTC
>-|TRBV2|TRBJ2-2|-
CASNGPSNTGELFF
TGTGCCAGCAACGGGCCCTCCAACACCGGGGAGCTGTTTTTT
>-|TRBV3-1/TRBV3-2|TRBJ1-6|-
CASSPPMLGDSPLHF
TGTGCCAGCAGCCCCCCGATGTTGGGCGATTCACCCCTCCACTTT
>-|TRBV27|TRBJ2-7|-
CASREGGFEQYF
TGTGCCAGCAGAGAGGGTGGCTTCGAGCAGTACTTC
>once|TRBV23-1|TRBJ2-7|-
CASSQSTNGLLFGQYF
TGCGCCAGCAGTCAATCCACCAACGGACTCCTTTTTGGGCAGTACTTC
>-|TRBV7-9|TRBJ1-2|-
CASSSGFSGYGYTF
TGTGCCAGCAGCTCGGGATTTTCAGGATATGGCTACACCTTC
>-|TRBV4-2|TRBJ1-5|-
CASSPDDRYSNQPQHF
TGTGCCAGCAGCCCCGACGACAGATATAGCAATCAGCCCCAGCATTTT
>-|TRBV10-3|TRBJ1-5|-
CAIKPAGSGNQPQHF
TGTGCCATCAAGCCTGCAGGGTCTGGCAATCAGCCCCAGCATTTT
>-|TRBV28|TRBJ1-3|-
CASTPLGEANTIYF
TGTGCCAGCACCCCCCTCGGCGAGGCCAACACCATATATTTT
>-|TRBV4-3|TRBJ2-7|-
CASSQQGEQPYEQYF
TGCGCCAGCAGCCAACAAGGGGAGCAACCCTACGAGCAGTACTTC
>-|TRBV5-6|TRBJ1-1|-
CASSLSTEAFF
TGTGCCAGCAGCTTGAGCACTGAAGCTTTCTTT
>-|TRBV5-1|TRBJ1-1|TRBD1
CASSLGDPGGTEAFF
TGCGCCAGCAGCTTGGGTGATCCAGGGGGCACTGAAGCTTTCTTT
>-|TRBV6-2/TRBV6-3|TRBJ1-2|-
CASSYPDGYTF
TGTGCCAGCAGTTATCCCGATGGCTACACCTTC
>once|TRBV28|TRBJ1-2|TRBD1
CASSFTGQGEGYTF
TGTGCCAGCAGTTTCACGGGACAGGGAGAAGGCTACACCTTC
>-|TRBV6-6|TRBJ1-2|TRBD1
CASRGGTGETRGYTF
TGTGCCAGCAGAGGTGGGACAGGAGAAACGCGGGGCTACACCTTC
>-|TRBV7-9|TRBJ1-2|-
CASSLSSFGIYYGYTF
TGTGCCAGCAGCTTAAGCAGCTTCGGGATCTACTATGGCTACACCTTC
>-|TRBV18|TRBJ1-1|TRBD1
CASSPGTGGEGTEAFF
TGTGCCAGCTCACCGGGGACAGGGGGGGAGGGCACTGAAGCTTTCTTT
>-|TRBV4-3|TRBJ1-2|-
CASSLHPAGGYGYTF
TGCGCCAGCAGCCTCCACCCCGCAGGTGGGTATGGCTACACCTTC
>-|TRBV28|TRBJ2-7|-
CASSYSTVTYEQYF
TGTGCCAGCAGCTACTCGACGGTCACCTACGAGCAGTACTTC